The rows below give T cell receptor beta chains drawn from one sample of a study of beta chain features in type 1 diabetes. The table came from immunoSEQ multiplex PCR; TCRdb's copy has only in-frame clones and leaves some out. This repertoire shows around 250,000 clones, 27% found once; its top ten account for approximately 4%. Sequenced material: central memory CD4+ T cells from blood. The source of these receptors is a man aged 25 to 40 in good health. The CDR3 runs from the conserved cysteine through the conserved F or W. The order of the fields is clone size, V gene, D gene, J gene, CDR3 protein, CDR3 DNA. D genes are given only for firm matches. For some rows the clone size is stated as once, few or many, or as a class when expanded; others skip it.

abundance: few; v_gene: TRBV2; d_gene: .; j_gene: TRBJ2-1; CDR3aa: CASKRRVGSYNEQFF; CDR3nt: TGTGCCAGCAAGCGCCGGGTGGGCTCCTACAATGAGCAGTTCTTC
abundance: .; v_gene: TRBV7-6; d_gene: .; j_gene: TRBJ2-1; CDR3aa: CASSPSGGSSYNEQFF; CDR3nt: TGTGCCAGCAGCCCCTCGGGGGGCAGCTCCTACAATGAGCAGTTCTTC
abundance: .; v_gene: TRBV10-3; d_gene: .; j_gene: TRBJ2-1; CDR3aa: CAISDLGYPTYNEQFF; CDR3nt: TGTGCCATCAGTGATTTAGGGTATCCTACCTACAATGAGCAGTTCTTC
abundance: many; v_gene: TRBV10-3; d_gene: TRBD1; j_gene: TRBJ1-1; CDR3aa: CAISDPGTENTEAFF; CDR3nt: TGTGCCATCAGTGACCCCGGGACAGAAAACACTGAAGCTTTCTTT
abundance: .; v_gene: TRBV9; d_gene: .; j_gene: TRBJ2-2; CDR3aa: CASSARLQATGELFF; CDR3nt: TGTGCCAGCAGCGCCAGATTACAGGCCACCGGGGAGCTGTTTTTT
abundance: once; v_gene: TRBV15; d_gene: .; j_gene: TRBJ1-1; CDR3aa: CATSRDQTEAFF; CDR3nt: TGTGCCACCAGCAGAGATCAGACTGAAGCTTTCTTT
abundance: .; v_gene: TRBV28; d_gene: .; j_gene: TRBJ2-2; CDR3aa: CASSLLAGELFF; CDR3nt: TGTGCCAGCAGTTTACTAGCCGGGGAGCTGTTTTTT
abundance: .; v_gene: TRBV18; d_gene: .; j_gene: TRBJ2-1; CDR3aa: CASSPPGGGEQFF; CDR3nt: TGTGCCAGCTCACCACCTGGGGGTGGCGAGCAGTTCTTC
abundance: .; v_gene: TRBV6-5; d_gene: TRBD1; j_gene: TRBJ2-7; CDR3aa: CASSLPGTVYEQYF; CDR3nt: TGTGCCAGCAGCCTCCCCGGGACAGTCTACGAGCAGTACTTC
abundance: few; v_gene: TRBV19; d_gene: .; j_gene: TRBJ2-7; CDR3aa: CASSIKGSVEQYF; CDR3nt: TGTGCCAGTAGTATTAAAGGGTCGGTCGAGCAGTACTTC
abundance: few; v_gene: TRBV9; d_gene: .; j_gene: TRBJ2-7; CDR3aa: CASSVGGASSGEQYF; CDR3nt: TGTGCCAGCAGCGTAGGAGGTGCGTCCTCCGGCGAGCAGTACTTC
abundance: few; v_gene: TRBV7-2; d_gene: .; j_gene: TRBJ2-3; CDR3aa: CASSLLVDTQYF; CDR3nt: TGTGCCAGCAGCCTGCTTGTAGATACGCAGTATTTT
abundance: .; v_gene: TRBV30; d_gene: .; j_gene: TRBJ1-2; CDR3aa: CAWSESRVNYGYTF; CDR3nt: TGTGCCTGGAGTGAATCAAGGGTTAACTATGGCTACACCTTC
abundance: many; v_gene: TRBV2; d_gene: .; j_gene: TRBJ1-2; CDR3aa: CASSEMGRGTYGYTF; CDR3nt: TGTGCCAGCAGTGAAATGGGCAGGGGCACCTATGGCTACACCTTC
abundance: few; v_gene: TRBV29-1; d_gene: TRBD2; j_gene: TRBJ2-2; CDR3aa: CSVEDRLAPGELFF; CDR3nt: TGCAGCGTTGAAGACCGACTAGCGCCCGGGGAGCTGTTTTTT
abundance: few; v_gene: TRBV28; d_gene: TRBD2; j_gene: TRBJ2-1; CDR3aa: CASSVAGAPGDEQFF; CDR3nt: TGTGCCAGCAGTGTAGCGGGAGCCCCGGGCGATGAGCAGTTCTTC
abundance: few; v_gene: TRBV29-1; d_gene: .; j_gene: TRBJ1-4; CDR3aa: CSVDTSEKLFF; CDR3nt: TGCAGCGTTGACACGTCTGAAAAACTGTTTTTT
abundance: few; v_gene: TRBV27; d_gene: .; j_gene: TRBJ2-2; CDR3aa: CATKTVANTGELFF; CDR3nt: TGTGCCACCAAGACCGTTGCAAACACCGGGGAGCTGTTTTTT
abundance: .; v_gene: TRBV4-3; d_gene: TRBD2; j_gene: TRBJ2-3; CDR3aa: CASSPDSASGSLF; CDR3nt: TGCGCCAGCAGCCCGGATTCGGCTAGCGGGAGTCTTTTT
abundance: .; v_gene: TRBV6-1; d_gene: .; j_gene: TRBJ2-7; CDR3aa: CASSEGQGPGHEQYF; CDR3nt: TGTGCCAGCAGTGAAGGTCAGGGGCCCGGCCACGAGCAGTACTTC
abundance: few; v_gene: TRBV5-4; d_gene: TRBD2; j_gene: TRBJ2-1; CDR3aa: CASSSASGRAGSNEQFF; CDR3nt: TGTGCCAGCAGCTCGGCTAGCGGGAGGGCTGGTAGTAATGAGCAGTTCTTC
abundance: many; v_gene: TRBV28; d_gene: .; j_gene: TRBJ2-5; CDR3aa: CASENGKETQYF; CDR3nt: TGTGCCAGCGAGAACGGTAAAGAGACCCAGTACTTC
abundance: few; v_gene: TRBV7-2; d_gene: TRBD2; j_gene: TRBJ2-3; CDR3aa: CASSPGLATDTQYF; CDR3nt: TGTGCCAGCAGCCCGGGACTAGCGACAGATACGCAGTATTTT
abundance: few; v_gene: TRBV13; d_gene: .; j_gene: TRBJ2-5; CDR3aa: CASSSQTKRETQYF; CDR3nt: TGTGCCAGCAGCTCCCAGACCAAGCGGGAGACCCAGTACTTC
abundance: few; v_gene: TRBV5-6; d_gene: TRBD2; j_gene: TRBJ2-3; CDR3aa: CASSPSGRRSDTQYF; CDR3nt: TGTGCCAGCAGCCCAAGCGGGAGGCGTTCAGATACGCAGTATTTT
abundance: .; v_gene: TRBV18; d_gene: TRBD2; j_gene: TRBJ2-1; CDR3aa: CASSPREGEQFF; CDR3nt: TGTGCCAGCTCACCACGGGAGGGGGAGCAGTTCTTC
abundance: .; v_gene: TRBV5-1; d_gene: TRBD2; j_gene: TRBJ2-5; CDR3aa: CASSLTGTSLETQYF; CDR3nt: TGCGCCAGCAGCCTAACCGGGACTAGCCTGGAGACCCAGTACTTC